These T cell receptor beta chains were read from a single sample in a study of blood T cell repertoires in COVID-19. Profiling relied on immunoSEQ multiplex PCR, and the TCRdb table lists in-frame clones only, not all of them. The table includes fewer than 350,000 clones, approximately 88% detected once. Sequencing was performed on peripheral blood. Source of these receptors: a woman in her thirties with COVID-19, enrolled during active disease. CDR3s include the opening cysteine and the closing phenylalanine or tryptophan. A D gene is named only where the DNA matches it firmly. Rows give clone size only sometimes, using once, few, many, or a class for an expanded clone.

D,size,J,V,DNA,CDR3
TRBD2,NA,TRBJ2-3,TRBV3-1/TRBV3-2,TGTGCCAGCAGCCAAGATTATGGAGCGGGGGTCCTCACAGATACGCAGTATTTT,CASSQDYGAGVLTDTQYF
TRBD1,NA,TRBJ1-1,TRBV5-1,TGCGCCAGCAGGGAGACAGGGACGAACACTGAAGCTTTCTTT,CASRETGTNTEAFF
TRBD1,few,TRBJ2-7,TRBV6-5,TGTGCCAGCAGGCGGACAGGGGGCGAGCAGTACTTC,CASRRTGGEQYF
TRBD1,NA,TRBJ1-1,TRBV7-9,TGTGCCAGCAGGAGCCCTACAGGGGAGTACACTGAAGCTTTCTTT,CASRSPTGEYTEAFF
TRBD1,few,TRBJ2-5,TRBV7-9,TGTGCCAGCAACTTAATGGGACAGGAAGAGACCCAGTACTTC,CASNLMGQEETQYF
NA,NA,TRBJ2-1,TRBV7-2,TGTGCCAGCAGCTCTGGGCCGTCCTCCTACAATGAGCAGTTCTTC,CASSSGPSSYNEQFF
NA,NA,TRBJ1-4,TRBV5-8,TGTGCCAGCAGCTTGGGGTTCTCTGGGAGATCGACTAATGAAAAACTGTTTTTT,CASSLGFSGRSTNEKLFF
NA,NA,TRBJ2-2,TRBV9,TGTGCCAGCAGCGAAAACACGGCGGCGAACACCGGGGAGCTGTTTTTT,CASSENTAANTGELFF
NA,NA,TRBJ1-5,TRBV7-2,TGTGCCAGCAGCCCGGTTCATAGCAATCAGCCCCAGCATTTT,CASSPVHSNQPQHF
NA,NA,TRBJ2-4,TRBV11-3,TGTGCCAGCAGCCTAACCCTCCGACAGCCTATTCAGTACTTC,CASSLTLRQPIQYF
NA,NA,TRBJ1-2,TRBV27,TGTGCCAGCAGTTTATCGGGCACAGGGCGTGGGGGCTACACCTTC,CASSLSGTGRGGYTF
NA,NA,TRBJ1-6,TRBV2,TGTGCCACTGCCCCACCGGCAGGGACACCCCTCCACTTT,CATAPPAGTPLHF
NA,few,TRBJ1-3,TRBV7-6,NA,CASSLFWRGTDGNTIYF
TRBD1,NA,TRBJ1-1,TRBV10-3,TGTGCCATCAGTGAGTCGGGGACAGGGGAAGCTTTCTTT,CAISESGTGEAFF
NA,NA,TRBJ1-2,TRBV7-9,TGTGCCAGCAGCCCCCCGCAGTACTATGGCTACACCTTC,CASSPPQYYGYTF
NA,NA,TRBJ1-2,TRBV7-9,TGTGCCAGCAGCCCGGACAGTAGCTATGGCTACACCTTC,CASSPDSSYGYTF
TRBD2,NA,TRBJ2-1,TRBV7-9,TGTGCCAGCAGCTATCCTAGCGGGGGGGGCCCAGAGTCCTACAATGAGCAGTTCTTC,CASSYPSGGGPESYNEQFF